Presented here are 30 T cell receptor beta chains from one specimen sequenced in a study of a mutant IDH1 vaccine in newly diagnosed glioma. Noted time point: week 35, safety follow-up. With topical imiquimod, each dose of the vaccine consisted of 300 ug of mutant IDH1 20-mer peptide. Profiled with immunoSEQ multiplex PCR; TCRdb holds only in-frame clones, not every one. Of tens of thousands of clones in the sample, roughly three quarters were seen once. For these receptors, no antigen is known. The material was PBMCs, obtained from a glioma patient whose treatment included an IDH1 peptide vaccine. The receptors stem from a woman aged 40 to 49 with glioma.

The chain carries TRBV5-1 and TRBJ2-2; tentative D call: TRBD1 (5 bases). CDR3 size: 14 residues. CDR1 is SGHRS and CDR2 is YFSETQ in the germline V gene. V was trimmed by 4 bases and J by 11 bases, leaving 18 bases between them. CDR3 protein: CASSGWQGLPELFF. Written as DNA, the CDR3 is TGCGCCAGCAGCGGCTGGCAGGGCCTACCCGAGCTGTTTTTT. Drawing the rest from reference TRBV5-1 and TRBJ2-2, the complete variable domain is KAGVTQTPRYLIKTRGQQVTLSCSPISGHRSVSWYQQTPGQGLQFLFEYFSETQRNKGNFPGRFSGRQFSNSRSEMNVSTLELGDSALYLCASSGWQGLPELFFGEGSRLTVL.

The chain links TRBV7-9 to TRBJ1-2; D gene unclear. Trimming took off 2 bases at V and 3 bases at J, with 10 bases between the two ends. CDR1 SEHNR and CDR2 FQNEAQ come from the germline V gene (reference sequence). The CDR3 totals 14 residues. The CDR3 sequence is CASSLTSYDYGYTF. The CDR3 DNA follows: TGTGCCAGCAGCTTAACATCTTACGACTATGGCTACACCTTC.

DNA for the CDR3: TGCGCCAGCAGCCAGGAGATGAACACTGAAGCTTTCTTT. It specifies CASSQEMNTEAFF. The V and J genes are TRBV5-1 and TRBJ1-1; D is unclear. The CDR3 is made up of 13 amino acids. Between the trimmed V and J ends, which lost 4 bases and 0 bases, there was a span of 7 bases. Germline-derived CDR1 and CDR2 are SGHRS and YFSETQ.

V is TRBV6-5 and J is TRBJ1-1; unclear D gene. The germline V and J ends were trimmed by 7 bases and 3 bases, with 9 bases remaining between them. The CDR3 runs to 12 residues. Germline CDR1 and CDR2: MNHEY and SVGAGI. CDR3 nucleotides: TGTGCCAGCACTGGCGGGTACACTGAAGCTTTCTTT. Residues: CASTGGYTEAFF.

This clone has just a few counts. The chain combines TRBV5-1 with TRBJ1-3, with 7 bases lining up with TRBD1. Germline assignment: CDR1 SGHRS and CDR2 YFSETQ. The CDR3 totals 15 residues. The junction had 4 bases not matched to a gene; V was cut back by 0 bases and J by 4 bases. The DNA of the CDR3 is TGCGCCAGCAGCTTGGATGAGACAGGGGGAAACACCATATATTTT. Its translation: CASSLDETGGNTIYF.

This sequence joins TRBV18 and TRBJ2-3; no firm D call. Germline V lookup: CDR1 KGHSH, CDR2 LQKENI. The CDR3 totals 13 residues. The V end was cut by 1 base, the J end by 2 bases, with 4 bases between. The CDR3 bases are TGTGCCAGCTCACCACGGCCCACAGATACGCAGTATTTT. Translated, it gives CASSPRPTDTQYF.

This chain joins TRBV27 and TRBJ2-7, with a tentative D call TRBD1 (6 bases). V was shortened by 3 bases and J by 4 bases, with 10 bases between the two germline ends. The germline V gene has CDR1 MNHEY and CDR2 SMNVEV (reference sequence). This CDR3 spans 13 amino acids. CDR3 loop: CASSLGAGYEQYF. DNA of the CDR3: TGTGCCAGCAGTTTGGGGGCGGGTTACGAGCAGTACTTC.

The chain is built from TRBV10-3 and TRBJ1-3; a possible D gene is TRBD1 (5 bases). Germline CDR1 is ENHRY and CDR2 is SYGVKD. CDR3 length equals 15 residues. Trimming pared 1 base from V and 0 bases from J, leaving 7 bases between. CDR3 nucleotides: TGTGCCATCAGTGAGTGGGGCAGCTCTGGAAACACCATATATTTT. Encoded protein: CAISEWGSSGNTIYF.

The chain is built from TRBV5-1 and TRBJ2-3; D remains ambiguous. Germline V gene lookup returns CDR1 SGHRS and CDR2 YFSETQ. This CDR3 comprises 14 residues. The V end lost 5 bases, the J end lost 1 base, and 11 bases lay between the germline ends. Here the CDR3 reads CASRIDRGTDTQYF. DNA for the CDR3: TGCGCCAGCAGAATAGACCGTGGCACAGATACGCAGTATTTT.

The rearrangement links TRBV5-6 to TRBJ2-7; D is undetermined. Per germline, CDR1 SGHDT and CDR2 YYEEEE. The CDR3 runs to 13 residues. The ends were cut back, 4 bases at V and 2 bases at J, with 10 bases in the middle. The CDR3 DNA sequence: TGTGCCAGCAGCAGGACGGATACCTACGAGCAGTACTTC. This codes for CASSRTDTYEQYF.

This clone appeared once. The CDR3 coding sequence is TGTGCCAGCAGCACGAGACAGGGCCGGAATGGCTACACCTTC. Protein: CASSTRQGRNGYTF. The chain uses TRBV7-2 and TRBJ1-2; 7 nucleotides match TRBD1. This CDR3 has 14 amino acids. V shed 5 bases, J shed 6 bases, and the junction held 9 bases outside the gene matches. The V gene's germline CDR1 is SGHTA and CDR2 FQGNSA.

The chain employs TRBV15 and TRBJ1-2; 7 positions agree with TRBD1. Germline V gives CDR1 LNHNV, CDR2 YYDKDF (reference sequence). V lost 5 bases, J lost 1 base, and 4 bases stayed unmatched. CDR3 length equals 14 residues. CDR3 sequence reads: CATSPDRLNYGYTF. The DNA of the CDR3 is TGTGCCACCAGCCCGGACAGGCTTAACTATGGCTACACCTTC.

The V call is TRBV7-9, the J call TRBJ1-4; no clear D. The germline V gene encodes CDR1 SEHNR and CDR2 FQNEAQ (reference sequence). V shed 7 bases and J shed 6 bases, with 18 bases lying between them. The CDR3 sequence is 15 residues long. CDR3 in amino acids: CASTHAARVDEKLFF. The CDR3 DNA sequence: TGTGCCAGCACCCACGCGGCGAGGGTCGATGAAAAACTGTTTTTT.

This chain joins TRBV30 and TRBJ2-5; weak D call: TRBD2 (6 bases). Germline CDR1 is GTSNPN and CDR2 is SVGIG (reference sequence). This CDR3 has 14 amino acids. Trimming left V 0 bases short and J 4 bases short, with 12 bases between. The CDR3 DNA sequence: TGTGCCTGGAGTGTAACGGGGAGGCGAGAGACCCAGTACTTC. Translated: CAWSVTGRRETQYF.

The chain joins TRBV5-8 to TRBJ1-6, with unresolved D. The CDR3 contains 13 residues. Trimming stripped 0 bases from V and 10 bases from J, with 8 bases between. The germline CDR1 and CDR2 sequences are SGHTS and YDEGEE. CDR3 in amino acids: CASSLVFWSPLHF. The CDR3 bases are TGTGCCAGCAGCTTGGTGTTTTGGTCACCCCTCCACTTT.

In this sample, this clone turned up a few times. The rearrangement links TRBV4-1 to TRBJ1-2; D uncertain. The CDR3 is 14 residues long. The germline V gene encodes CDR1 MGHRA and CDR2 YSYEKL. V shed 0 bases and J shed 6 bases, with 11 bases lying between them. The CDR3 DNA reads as TGCGCCAGCAGCCAAGATATCACGGTAAATGGCTACACCTTC. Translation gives CASSQDITVNGYTF.

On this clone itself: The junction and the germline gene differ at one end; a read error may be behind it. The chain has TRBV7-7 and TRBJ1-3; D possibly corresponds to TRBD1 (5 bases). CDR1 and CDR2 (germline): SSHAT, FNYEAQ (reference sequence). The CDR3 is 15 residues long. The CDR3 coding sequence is TGTGCTAGCAGCCCCGGGGCTCACTCTGGAAACACCATATATTTT. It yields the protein CASSPGAHSGNTIYF.

The DNA for the CDR3 is TGCGCCAGCAGCCAAGACCGGGACAGGGGTATAGCTAACTATGGCTACACCTTC. Translated: CASSQDRDRGIANYGYTF. This chain connects TRBV4-3 to TRBJ1-2; the match to TRBD1 covers 10 bases. The CDR3 loop spans 18 amino acids. V shed 0 bases, J shed 0 bases, and the junction held 7 bases outside the gene matches. The germline gives CDR1 LGHNA, CDR2 YSLEER.

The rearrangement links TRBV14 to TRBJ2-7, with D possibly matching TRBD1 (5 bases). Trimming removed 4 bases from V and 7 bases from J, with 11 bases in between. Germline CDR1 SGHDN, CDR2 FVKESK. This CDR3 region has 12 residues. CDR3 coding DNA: TGTGCCAGCAGCCCTTTGGGGCTTGAGCAGTACTTC. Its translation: CASSPLGLEQYF.

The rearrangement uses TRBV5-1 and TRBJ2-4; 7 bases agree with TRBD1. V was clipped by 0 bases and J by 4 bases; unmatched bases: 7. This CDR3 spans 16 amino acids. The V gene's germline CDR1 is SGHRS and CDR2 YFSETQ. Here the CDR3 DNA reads TGCGCCAGCAGCTTGGTAGGGACAGCGACAAAAAACATTCAGTACTTC. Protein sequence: CASSLVGTATKNIQYF.

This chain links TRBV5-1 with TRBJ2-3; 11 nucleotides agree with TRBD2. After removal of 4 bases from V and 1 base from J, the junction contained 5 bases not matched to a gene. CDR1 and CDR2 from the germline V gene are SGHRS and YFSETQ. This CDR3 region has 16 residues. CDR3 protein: CASSLLAGAGTDTQYF. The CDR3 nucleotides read TGCGCCAGCAGCCTACTAGCGGGGGCCGGCACAGATACGCAGTATTTT.

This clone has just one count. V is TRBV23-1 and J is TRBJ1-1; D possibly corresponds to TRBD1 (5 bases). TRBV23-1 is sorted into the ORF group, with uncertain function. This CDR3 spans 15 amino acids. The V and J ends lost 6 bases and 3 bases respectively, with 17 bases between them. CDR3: CASRLGEGTDTEAFF. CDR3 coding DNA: TGCGCCAGCAGGTTGGGTGAGGGGACGGACACTGAAGCTTTCTTT.

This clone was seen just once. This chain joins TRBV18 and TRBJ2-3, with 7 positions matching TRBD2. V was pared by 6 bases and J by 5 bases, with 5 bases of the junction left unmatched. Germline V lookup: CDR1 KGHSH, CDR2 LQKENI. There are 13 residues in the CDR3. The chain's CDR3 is CASSRGLEDTQYF. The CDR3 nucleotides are TGTGCCAGCTCGCGGGGGTTAGAAGATACGCAGTATTTT.

CDR3 amino acids: CASSLVAGGYEQYF. DNA of the CDR3: TGTGCCAGCAGCTTAGTAGCAGGGGGCTACGAGCAGTACTTC. The chain has TRBV13 and TRBJ2-7; 7 nucleotides line up with TRBD1. Germline V CDR1 and CDR2: PRHDT, FYEKMQ (reference sequence). The V segment lost 1 base and the J segment 3 bases; nucleotides outside the gene matches: 3. The CDR3 covers 14 residues.

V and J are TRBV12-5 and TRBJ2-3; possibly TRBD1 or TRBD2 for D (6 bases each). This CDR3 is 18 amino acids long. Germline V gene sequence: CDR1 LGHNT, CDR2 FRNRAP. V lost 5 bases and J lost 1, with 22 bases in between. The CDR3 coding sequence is TGTGCTAGTGGTCGGAAGGGGGGACTGCTCTACGGCACAGATACGCAGTATTTT. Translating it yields CASGRKGGLLYGTDTQYF. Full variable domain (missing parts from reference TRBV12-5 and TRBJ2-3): DARVTQTPRHKVTEMGQEVTMRCQPILGHNTVFWYRQTMMQGLELLAYFRNRAPLDDSGMPKDRFSAEMPDATLATLKIQPSEPRDSAVYFCASGRKGGLLYGTDTQYFGPGTRLTVL.

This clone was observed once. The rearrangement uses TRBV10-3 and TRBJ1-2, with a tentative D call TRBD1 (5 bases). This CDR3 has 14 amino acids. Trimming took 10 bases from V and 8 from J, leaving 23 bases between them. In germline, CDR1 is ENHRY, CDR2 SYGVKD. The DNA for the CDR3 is TGTGCCACAGGCCGGGCTCGCATCGAGGGGGGCTACACCTTC. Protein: CATGRARIEGGYTF.

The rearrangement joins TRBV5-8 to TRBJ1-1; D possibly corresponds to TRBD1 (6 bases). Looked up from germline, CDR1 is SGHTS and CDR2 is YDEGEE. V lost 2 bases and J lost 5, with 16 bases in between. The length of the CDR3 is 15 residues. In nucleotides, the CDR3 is TGTGCCAGCAGCTTCCGTGGGGGGGCGGGGACTGAAGCTTTCTTT. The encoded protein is CASSFRGGAGTEAFF.

Written as DNA, the CDR3 is TGTGCCAGTACCCCCCCGGGGAGGGGTTATGGCTACACCTTC. It yields the protein CASTPPGRGYGYTF. The chain employs TRBV19 and TRBJ1-2, with D possibly TRBD1 on 5 matching bases. This CDR3 region has 14 residues. V gave up 7 bases and J gave up 5 bases, with 17 bases separating them. CDR1 is LNHDA and CDR2 is SQIVND in the germline V gene (reference sequence).

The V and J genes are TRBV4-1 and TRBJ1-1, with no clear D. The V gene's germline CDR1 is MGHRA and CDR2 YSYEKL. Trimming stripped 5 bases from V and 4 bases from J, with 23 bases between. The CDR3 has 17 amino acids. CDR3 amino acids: CASSTLGDLLSGTEAFF. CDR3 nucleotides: TGCGCCAGCAGCACTCTTGGAGATCTCCTATCAGGCACTGAAGCTTTCTTT.

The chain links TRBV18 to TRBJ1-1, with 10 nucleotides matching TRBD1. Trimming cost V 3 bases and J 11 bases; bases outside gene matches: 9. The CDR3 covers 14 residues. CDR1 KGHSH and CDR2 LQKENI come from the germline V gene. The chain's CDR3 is CASSPPGQGMIAFF. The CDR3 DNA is TGTGCCAGCTCACCCCCGGGACAGGGGATGATTGCTTTCTTT.